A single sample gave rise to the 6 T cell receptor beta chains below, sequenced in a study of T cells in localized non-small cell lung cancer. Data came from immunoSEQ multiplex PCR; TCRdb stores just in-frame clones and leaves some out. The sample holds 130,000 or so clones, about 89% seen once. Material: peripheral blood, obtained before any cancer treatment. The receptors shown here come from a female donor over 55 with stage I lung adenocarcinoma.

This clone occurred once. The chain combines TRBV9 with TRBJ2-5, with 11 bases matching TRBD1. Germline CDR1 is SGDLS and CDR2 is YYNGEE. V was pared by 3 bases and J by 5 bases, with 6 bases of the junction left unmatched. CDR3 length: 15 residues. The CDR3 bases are TGTGCCAGCAGCGGTGGACAGGGGGCCTGGGAGACCCAGTACTTC. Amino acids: CASSGGQGAWETQYF.

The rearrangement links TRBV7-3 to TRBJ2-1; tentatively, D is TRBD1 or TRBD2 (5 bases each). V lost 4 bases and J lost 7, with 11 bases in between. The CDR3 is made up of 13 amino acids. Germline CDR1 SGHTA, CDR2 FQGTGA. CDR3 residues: CASSSGPSNEQFF. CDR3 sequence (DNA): TGTGCCAGCAGCTCGGGACCGTCGAATGAGCAGTTCTTC.

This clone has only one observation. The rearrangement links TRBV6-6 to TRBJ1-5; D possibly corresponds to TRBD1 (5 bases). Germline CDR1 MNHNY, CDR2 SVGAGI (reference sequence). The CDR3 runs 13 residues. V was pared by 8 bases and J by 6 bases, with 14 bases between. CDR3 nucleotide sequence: TGTGCCAGCGGGCCGTCAGGGAGTCAGCCCCAGCATTTT. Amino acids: CASGPSGSQPQHF.

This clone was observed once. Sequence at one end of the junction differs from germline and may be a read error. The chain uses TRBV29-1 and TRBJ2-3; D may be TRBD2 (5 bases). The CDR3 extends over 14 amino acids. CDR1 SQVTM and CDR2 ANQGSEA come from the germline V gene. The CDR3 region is CSVQEGSGTDTQYF. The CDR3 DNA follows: TGCAGCGTTCAAGAGGGATCGGGCACAGATACGCAGTATTTT.

As DNA, the CDR3 is TGCAGCTTAGGACAGGGATGGACAGATACGCAGTATTTT. Protein product: CSLGQGWTDTQYF. This chain joins TRBV29-1 and TRBJ2-3, with 8 bases identical to TRBD1. CDR1 and CDR2 (germline): SQVTM, ANQGSEA. V lost 8 bases to trimming and J lost 3 bases; unmatched junction nucleotides: 7. CDR3 length: 13 residues.

The CDR3 spells CASSLVAGLDSQYF. The CDR3 coding sequence is TGTGCCAGCAGCTTAGTAGCGGGACTAGACTCCCAGTACTTC. The chain joins TRBV7-3 to TRBJ2-5, with 8 bases fitting TRBD2. The V gene's germline CDR1 is SGHTA and CDR2 FQGTGA. This CDR3 is 14 amino acids long. The V and J ends lost 2 bases and 9 bases, in that order; junction bases with no gene match: 8.